The 28 T cell receptor beta chains in this list originate from one sample, sequenced in a study of T-cell memory formation after mild COVID-19. MiXCR, applied by TCRdb to the 5' RACE reads, yields one record per CDR3 protein. The sample has approximately 200,000 distinct CDR3 sequences; 16% are singletons. The sample comprised PBMCs or a T cell subset sorted from them (not recorded which). These receptors all stem from an adult woman who had mild COVID-19 (a few samples of this study predate the infection). Cell type and time point are not known.

This rearrangement joins TRBV6-5 to TRBJ1-2; 7 nucleotides line up with TRBD1. Germline values: CDR1 MNHEY, CDR2 SVGAGI. CDR3 length: 13 amino acids. J lost 3 bases, V lost 6 bases, and 4 bases had no gene match. The CDR3 sequence is CASRKTGDYGYTF. CDR3 bases: TGTGCCAGCAGAAAAACAGGGGACTATGGCTACACCTTC.

This clonotype was picked up a small number of times. The chain employs TRBV20-1 and TRBJ2-1, with 8 bases lining up with TRBD2. The CDR3 extends over 15 amino acids. V lost 6 bases to trimming and J lost 5 bases; unmatched junction nucleotides: 12. Germline CDR1 is DFQATT and CDR2 is SNEGSKA (reference sequence). The CDR3 here is CSADLAGRVDNEQFF. The DNA for the CDR3 is TGCAGTGCGGATTTAGCGGGAAGGGTTGACAATGAGCAGTTCTTC.

This clonotype has just a few counts. V is TRBV2 and J is TRBJ1-5, with 8 positions matching TRBD1. The J segment lost 1 base and the V segment lost 7 bases, leaving 9 bases of the junction unmatched. The germline V gene encodes CDR1 SNHLY and CDR2 FYNNEI. The CDR3 runs 16 residues. CDR3 sequence: CASNRQGALSNQPQHF. The DNA for the CDR3 is TGTGCCAGCAACCGCCAGGGGGCGTTGAGCAATCAGCCCCAGCATTTT.

Many counts were recorded for this clonotype. This CDR3 is CASTLGLAGTGAQYF. Written as DNA, the CDR3 is TGTGCCAGCACCCTAGGGCTAGCGGGGACGGGGGCGCAGTATTTT. The genes are TRBV28 and TRBJ2-3, with 9 bases identical to TRBD2. The CDR3 covers 15 residues. Germline V gene lookup returns CDR1 MDHEN and CDR2 SYDVKM. Trimming cost V 7 bases and J 10 bases; bases outside gene matches: 15. Based on the CDR3 plus reference TRBV28 and TRBJ2-3, the full variable domain is DVKVTQSSRYLVKRTGEKVFLECVQDMDHENMFWYRQDPGLGLRLIYFSYDVKMKEKGDIPEGYSVSREKKERFSLILESASTNQTSMYLCASTLGLAGTGAQYFGPGTRLTVL.

V is TRBV4-1 and J is TRBJ1-2; D is ambiguous. The CDR3 contains 12 residues. The germline V gene encodes CDR1 MGHRA and CDR2 YSYEKL. Between the trimmed V and J ends, which lost 4 bases and 8 bases, there was a span of 11 bases. The CDR3 here is CASSRQKGGYTF. CDR3 in DNA: TGCGCCAGCAGCCGCCAAAAGGGAGGCTACACCTTC.

The chain employs TRBV7-9 and TRBJ1-6; D is perhaps TRBD1 (6 bases). Germline CDR1 SEHNR, CDR2 FQNEAQ (reference sequence). The CDR3 covers 14 residues. Trimming cost V 5 bases and J 7 bases, with 12 bases left between them. The CDR3 is CASSIDRQNSPLHF. The CDR3, as DNA: TGTGCCAGCAGCATCGACAGGCAAAATTCACCCCTCCACTTT.

The CDR3 spells CASTVYGSSMNTEAFF. The DNA for the CDR3 is TGTGCCAGTACAGTATATGGGTCAAGCATGAACACTGAAGCTTTCTTT. The gene calls are TRBV19 and TRBJ1-1; unclear D gene. Per germline, CDR1 LNHDA and CDR2 SQIVND (reference sequence). Trimming took 7 bases from V and 0 from J, leaving 18 bases between them. The CDR3 contains 16 residues.

This clonotype turned up a few times. The chain is built from TRBV7-2 and TRBJ2-7; TRBD1 agrees at 7 bases. Germline trimming cut 5 bases from V and 6 bases from J; bases unmatched to any gene: 13. This CDR3 has 15 amino acids. From germline, CDR1 is SGHTA and CDR2 FQGNSA. Written as DNA, the CDR3 is TGTGCCAGCAGCCCGATTCGGGACAGTCACCGCGAGCAGTACTTC. Protein sequence: CASSPIRDSHREQYF.

The rearrangement joins TRBV7-3 to TRBJ2-1; 10 nucleotides match TRBD2. CDR1 is SGHTA and CDR2 is FQGTGA in the germline V gene. The CDR3 length is 13 residues. The V segment lost 5 bases and the J segment 10 bases; nucleotides outside the gene matches: 5. Here the CDR3 DNA reads TGTGCCAGCAGCGTGATTAGCGGGAGGGAGCAGTTCTTC. It codes for CASSVISGREQFF.

J is TRBJ2-7 and V is TRBV9, with D tentatively TRBD2 (5 bases). V was clipped by 0 bases and J by 2 bases, with 9 bases between them. Germline V gene lookup returns CDR1 SGDLS and CDR2 YYNGEE. The CDR3 is 14 residues long. CDR3 sequence (DNA): TGTGCCAGCAGCGTAGGTTCGGGGACCTACGAGCAGTACTTC. The encoded protein is CASSVGSGTYEQYF.

The chain has TRBV20-1 and TRBJ1-1, with D uncertain. This CDR3 is built from 12 residues. The V gene lost 6 bases and the J gene lost 5 bases, with 13 bases spanning the gap. Germline CDR1 DFQATT, CDR2 SNEGSKA (reference sequence). The CDR3 DNA reads as TGCAGTGCACCGAGCGCTGGGACTGAAGCTTTCTTT. Protein product: CSAPSAGTEAFF.

V usage is TRBV7-8 and J usage is TRBJ2-3, with D possibly being TRBD2 (7 bases). Germline CDR1 SGHVS, CDR2 FQNEAQ. Between the trimmed V and J ends, which lost 5 bases and 1 base, there was a span of 19 bases. The CDR3 is 17 residues long. The DNA for the CDR3 is TGTGCCAGCAGCCTTCAAGGGAGGGGGGGAGGCACAGATACGCAGTATTTT. This encodes CASSLQGRGGGTDTQYF. The variable domain in full, completed from reference TRBV7-8 and TRBJ2-3, reads GAGVSQSPRYKVAKRGQDVALRCDPISGHVSLFWYQQALGQGPEFLTYFQNEAQLDKSGLPSDRFFAERPEGSVSTLKIQRTQQEDSAVYLCASSLQGRGGGTDTQYFGPGTRLTVL.

This clonotype was seen a handful of times. The chain links TRBV7-6 to TRBJ2-5; 9 nucleotides align to TRBD1. The germline V gene encodes CDR1 SGHVS and CDR2 FNYEAQ. Trimming took 0 bases from V and 4 from J; bases not matched to a gene: 6. This CDR3 has 16 residues. The DNA of the CDR3 is TGTGCCAGCAGCTTAGCACAGGGGGCTTTGGGAGAGACCCAGTACTTC. Translated, it gives CASSLAQGALGETQYF.

The table lists this clonotype with a few counts. This chain joins TRBV5-1 and TRBJ2-1, with D unclear. CDR3 length equals 14 residues. Germline CDR1 reads SGHRS; CDR2 reads YFSETQ. The V end lost 0 bases, the J end lost 5 bases, and 9 bases lay between the germline ends. The CDR3 DNA sequence: TGCGCCAGCAGCTTGGCCCCAGGAAACAATGAGCAGTTCTTC. Amino acids: CASSLAPGNNEQFF.

The V call is TRBV23-1, the J call TRBJ1-1; D is unresolved. TRBV23-1 is recorded as an ORF, its role being uncertain. The CDR3 length is 14 residues. V shed 2 bases and J shed 0 bases, with 7 bases lying between them. As DNA, the CDR3 is TGCGCCAGCAGTCAAGAAAGGCTGAACACTGAAGCTTTCTTT. Translated, it gives CASSQERLNTEAFF.

The rearrangement uses TRBV6-5 and TRBJ1-2; 10 bases are a match to TRBD1. V lost 5 bases and J lost 2; bases outside the gene matches: 5. This CDR3 comprises 15 residues. Germline values: CDR1 MNHEY, CDR2 SVGAGI. The CDR3 sequence: CASSRTGGQNYGYTF. The CDR3 DNA sequence: TGTGCCAGCAGTCGGACAGGGGGTCAGAACTATGGCTACACCTTC.

The J gene is TRBJ2-3, the V gene TRBV6-2 or TRBV6-3, with 7 positions matching TRBD2. CDR3 length: 15 residues. V shed 5 bases, J shed 2 bases, and the junction held 7 bases outside the gene matches. CDR1 and CDR2 from the germline V gene are MNHEY and SVGEGT. Here the CDR3 reads CASSQPSGYTDTQYF. The CDR3, as DNA: TGTGCCAGCAGTCAACCTAGCGGTTACACAGATACGCAGTATTTT.

The chain is built from TRBV12-3 or TRBV12-4 and TRBJ2-3; D gene uncertain. Between the trimmed V and J ends, which lost 6 bases and 1 base, there was a span of 14 bases. CDR3 length: 15 amino acids. The CDR3: CASSPGGRRTDTQYF. The DNA for the CDR3 is TGTGCCAGCAGCCCCGGTGGCAGGCGCACAGATACGCAGTATTTT.

This clonotype was seen a few times. The chain carries TRBV5-1 and TRBJ2-2; 7 nucleotides match TRBD2. The CDR3 totals 16 residues. The V gene's germline CDR1 is SGHRS and CDR2 YFSETQ. The V segment lost 3 bases and the J segment 5 bases; nucleotides outside the gene matches: 10. CDR3 nucleotides: TGCGCCAGCAGCTCACGCCCGGGGGGATCAACCGGGGAGCTGTTTTTT. It encodes CASSSRPGGSTGELFF.

This chain links TRBV2 with TRBJ1-1, with no clear D. Deletions cut 4 bases from V and 1 base from J, with 7 bases between. The germline CDR1 and CDR2 sequences are SNHLY and FYNNEI. The CDR3 covers 13 residues. The CDR3: CASSVLGNTEAFF. The CDR3 DNA reads TGTGCCAGCAGTGTCCTGGGGAACACTGAAGCTTTCTTT.

This chain connects TRBV5-1 to TRBJ1-1; D call uncertain. The CDR3 extends over 15 amino acids. V lost 0 bases to trimming and J lost 0 bases, with 9 bases between them. Germline lookup yields CDR1 SGHRS and CDR2 YFSETQ. CDR3 amino acids: CASSLDPGVNTEAFF. The CDR3 coding sequence is TGCGCCAGCAGCTTGGACCCAGGTGTGAACACTGAAGCTTTCTTT.

The chain recombines TRBV10-3 with TRBJ2-3; TRBD1 matches 9 bases. V was clipped by 4 bases and J by 4 bases; unmatched bases: 6. Per the germline V gene, CDR1 is ENHRY and CDR2 is SYGVKD. This CDR3 has 15 residues. DNA of the CDR3: TGTGCCATCAGTGGGACGGACAGGGGCCCAGATACGCAGTATTTT. Translating it yields CAISGTDRGPDTQYF.

This clonotype was counted a few times. This chain connects TRBV19 to TRBJ2-1; TRBD1 or TRBD2 may be the D gene (5 bases each). This CDR3 is 13 amino acids long. The V end was cut by 9 bases, the J end by 2 bases, with 11 bases between. Germline V CDR1 and CDR2: LNHDA, SQIVND (reference sequence). The CDR3 protein is CASTRGAYNEQFF. CDR3 nucleotides: TGTGCCAGCACCCGAGGGGCCTACAATGAGCAGTTCTTC.

This chain uses TRBV12-3 or TRBV12-4 with TRBJ1-2, with 11 bases matching TRBD1. The CDR3 consists of 15 residues. Germline trimming cut 5 bases from V and 4 bases from J; bases unmatched to any gene: 6. CDR3 region: CASSPGTGGAYGYTF. CDR3 nucleotide sequence: TGTGCCAGCAGTCCCGGGACAGGGGGGGCCTATGGCTACACCTTC.

This clonotype came up a few times. V usage is TRBV5-4 and J usage is TRBJ1-3; possible D gene TRBD1, 5 bases. This CDR3 comprises 15 residues. Looked up from germline, CDR1 is SGHNT and CDR2 is YYREEE (reference sequence). V lost 3 bases and J 2 bases, leaving 12 bases between the germline ends. CDR3 sequence (DNA): TGTGCCAGCAGCTCGGTAGGGGCAACTGGAAACACCATATATTTT. The encoded protein is CASSSVGATGNTIYF.

This clonotype was seen ten or more times. This chain joins TRBV7-2 and TRBJ2-2, with no clear D. Germline V gene sequence: CDR1 SGHTA, CDR2 FQGNSA. There are 12 residues in the CDR3. V was trimmed by 3 bases and J by 4 bases, leaving 3 bases between them. CDR3 sequence reads: CASSFSTGELFF. The CDR3 DNA sequence: TGTGCCAGCAGCTTCTCCACCGGGGAGCTGTTTTTT.

This clonotype was observed many times. This chain links TRBV20-1 with TRBJ2-7; possible D gene TRBD1, 6 bases. The V and J ends lost 6 bases and 0 bases respectively, with 15 bases between them. This CDR3 comprises 14 residues. Germline V gene data show CDR1 as DFQATT and CDR2 as SNEGSKA (reference sequence). The CDR3 region is CSAKQGPRSYEQYF. CDR3 nucleotides: TGCAGTGCCAAACAGGGCCCTCGCTCCTACGAGCAGTACTTC.

J is TRBJ1-1 and V is TRBV5-1; D gene ambiguous. CDR1 SGHRS and CDR2 YFSETQ come from the germline V gene. V lost 7 bases and J lost 0, with 10 bases in between. This CDR3 is built from 13 residues. CDR3 in amino acids: CASRGLMNTEAFF. The CDR3 DNA reads TGCGCCAGCCGCGGTTTGATGAACACTGAAGCTTTCTTT.